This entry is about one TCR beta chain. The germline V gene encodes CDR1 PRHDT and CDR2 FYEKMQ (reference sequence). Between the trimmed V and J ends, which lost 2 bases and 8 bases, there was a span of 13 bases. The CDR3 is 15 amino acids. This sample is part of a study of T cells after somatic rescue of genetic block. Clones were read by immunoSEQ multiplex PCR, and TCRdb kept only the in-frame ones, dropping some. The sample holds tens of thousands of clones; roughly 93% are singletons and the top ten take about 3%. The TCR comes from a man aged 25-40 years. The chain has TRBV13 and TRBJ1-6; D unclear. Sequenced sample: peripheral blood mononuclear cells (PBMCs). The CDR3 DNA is TGTGCCAGCAGCTTAAGTTTGGGAAGGGATTCACCCCTCCACTTT. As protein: CASSLSLGRDSPLHF.